This is a list of T cell receptor beta chains from one sample in a study of PD-1 blockade in classical Hodgkin lymphoma. TCRdb's table, derived via immunoSEQ multiplex PCR, lists solely in-frame clones and lacks some. Of tens of thousands of clones detected, approximately 91% appear once; the ten largest clones hold less than 25%. Sequenced material: peripheral blood mononuclear cells (PBMCs), taken at baseline. All receptors come from a human donor with classical Hodgkin lymphoma. Each CDR3 is given with its conserved first and last residue. A D gene is named only where the DNA matches it firmly. Rows may omit the clone size; those that give it use once, few, many or a size class.

J gene	D gene	V gene	clone size	CDR3 length	CDR3 DNA	CDR3 protein
TRBJ1-5	TRBD1	TRBV19	-	16	TGTGCCAGTAGTTTTCAGACAGGGGTGAGCAATCAGCCCCAGCATTTT	CASSFQTGVSNQPQHF
TRBJ2-3	-	TRBV18	-	17	TGTGCCAGCTCACCCCGGGCTATGGGGGTCAGCACAGATACGCAGTATTTT	CASSPRAMGVSTDTQYF
TRBJ2-7	TRBD2	TRBV4-1	-	15	TGCGCCAGCAGCCAAGGGACTAGCGGAGCCTACGAGCAGTACTTC	CASSQGTSGAYEQYF
TRBJ1-5	-	TRBV7-8	-	17	TGTGCCAGCAGCTTAAACGGTCCCCCTGAGAGCAATCAGCCCCAGCATTTT	CASSLNGPPESNQPQHF
TRBJ1-2	-	TRBV29-1	once	12	TGCAGCGTTCAGCGGGACCTCTATGGCTACACCTTC	CSVQRDLYGYTF
TRBJ1-5	-	TRBV7-2	-	13	TGTGCCAGCAGCTTAAGTCGCAATCAGCCCCAGCATTTT	CASSLSRNQPQHF
TRBJ2-7	-	TRBV19	few	15	TGTGCCAGTAGTATAGATGGTAGCGGCGGCTACGAGCAGTACTTC	CASSIDGSGGYEQYF
TRBJ1-5	TRBD1	TRBV28	-	18	TGTGCCAGCAGTTTAAACTACGGGACAGGGGTGGTGGGACAGCCCCAGCATTTT	CASSLNYGTGVVGQPQHF
TRBJ1-1	-	TRBV5-1	-	13	TGCGCCAGCAGCCCTCTTTACGGGCCCGAAGCTTTCTTT	CASSPLYGPEAFF
TRBJ2-3	TRBD1	TRBV2	-	19	TGTGCCAGCAGTTACCCCGGGACAGGGAATGCCCGAGGCACAGATACGCAGTATTTT	CASSYPGTGNARGTDTQYF
TRBJ2-7	TRBD1	TRBV28	-	16	TGTGCCAGCAGTGGACAACCCGGACAGGGGGTCTACGAGCAGTACTTC	CASSGQPGQGVYEQYF
TRBJ2-7	-	TRBV18	-	12	TGTGCCAGCTCACTCAACCCATACGAGCAGTACTTC	CASSLNPYEQYF
TRBJ1-5	-	TRBV6-5	-	13	TGTGCCAGCAGTCGAGGAAGCAATCAGCCCCAGCATTTT	CASSRGSNQPQHF
TRBJ1-1	-	TRBV11-1	-	13	TGTGCCAGCAGCCTAAGAGGGGACACTGAAGCTTTCTTT	CASSLRGDTEAFF
TRBJ2-5	-	TRBV5-6	-	14	TGTGCCAGCAGCTTGGCGTGGGGGCGGGAGACCCAGTACTTC	CASSLAWGRETQYF
TRBJ2-1	TRBD2	TRBV30	-	11	TGTGCCTGGAGGTGGGGGGGTGAGCAGTTCTTC	CAWRWGGEQFF
TRBJ2-1	TRBD2	TRBV4-1	-	16	TGCGCCAGCAGCCGGGGACTAGCGGGCGTTTACAATGAGCAGTTCTTC	CASSRGLAGVYNEQFF
TRBJ1-2	-	TRBV5-8	once	13	TGTGCCAGCAGCTGGGGGAGGGAGTATGGCTACACCTTC	CASSWGREYGYTF
TRBJ2-5	-	TRBV7-6	-	15	TGTGCCAGCAGCTTAAACAGGGGGGGTCTAGAGACCCAGTACTTC	CASSLNRGGLETQYF
TRBJ2-7	-	TRBV12-5	-	13	TGTGCTAGTGGTTCACAGGGGGGGTACGAGCAGTACTTC	CASGSQGGYEQYF
TRBJ2-7	TRBD2	TRBV7-2	-	14	TGTGCCAGCAGCCCAACTAGCGGGCGCTACGAGCAGTACTTC	CASSPTSGRYEQYF
TRBJ2-7	-	TRBV4-1	-	11	TGCGCCAGCAGCCTGGAGGGGGAGCAGTACTTC	CASSLEGEQYF
TRBJ2-7	-	TRBV7-9	-	13	TGTGCCAGCAGCTTGTTTCAGGGCAACGAGCAGTACTTC	CASSLFQGNEQYF
TRBJ2-5	TRBD2	TRBV30	-	14	TGTGCCTGGAGTCATCAAGCGGGAGTAGAGACCCAGTACTTC	CAWSHQAGVETQYF
TRBJ1-5	TRBD1	TRBV4-1	-	17	TGCGCCAGCAGCCGCGGATTCGGGACAGGGGTAAGTCAGCCCCAGCATTTT	CASSRGFGTGVSQPQHF
TRBJ2-1	TRBD1	TRBV19	-	15	TGTGCCAGTAGTGCGGACAGGGGGCACAGCAATGAGCAGTTCTTC	CASSADRGHSNEQFF
TRBJ2-7	TRBD2	TRBV18	-	15	TGTGCCAGCTCACCGCGTAGCGGGAGACGCTACGAGCAGTACTTC	CASSPRSGRRYEQYF
TRBJ2-3	TRBD2	TRBV7-2	-	17	TGTGCCAGCAGCTCTCATAGCGGGAACCGTGACGCAGATACGCAGTATTTT	CASSSHSGNRDADTQYF
TRBJ2-5	TRBD2	TRBV5-1	once	15	TGCGCCAGCAGCCCCGGACTAGCGGGAGAAGAGACCCAGTACTTC	CASSPGLAGEETQYF
TRBJ2-7	-	TRBV6-5	-	14	TGTGCCAGCAGTTACTCGATTGAGTCCTACGAGCAGTACTTC	CASSYSIESYEQYF
TRBJ2-1	-	TRBV14	few	14	TGTGCCAGCAGCCACAGGACCTCCCCCAATGAGCAGTTCTTC	CASSHRTSPNEQFF
TRBJ1-2	-	TRBV19	-	13	TGTGCCAGTAGTCCCCAGGGGCTCTATGGCTACACCTTC	CASSPQGLYGYTF
TRBJ2-2	TRBD2	TRBV4-1	-	17	TGCGCCAGCAGACGATCTACGACTAGCGGGACGGGCGGGGAGCTGTTTTTT	CASRRSTTSGTGGELFF